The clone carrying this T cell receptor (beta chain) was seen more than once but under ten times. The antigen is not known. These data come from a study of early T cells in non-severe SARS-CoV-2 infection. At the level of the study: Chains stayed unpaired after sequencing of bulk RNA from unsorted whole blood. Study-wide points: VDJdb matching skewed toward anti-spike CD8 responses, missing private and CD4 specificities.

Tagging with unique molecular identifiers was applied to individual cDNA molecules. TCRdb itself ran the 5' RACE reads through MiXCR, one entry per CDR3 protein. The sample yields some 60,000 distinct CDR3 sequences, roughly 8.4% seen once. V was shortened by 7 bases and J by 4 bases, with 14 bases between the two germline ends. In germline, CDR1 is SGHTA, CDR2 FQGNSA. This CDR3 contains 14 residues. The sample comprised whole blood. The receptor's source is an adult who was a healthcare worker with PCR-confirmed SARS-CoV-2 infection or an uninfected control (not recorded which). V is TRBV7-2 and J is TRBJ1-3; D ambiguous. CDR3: CASTTLSTGNTIYF. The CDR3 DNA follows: TGTGCCAGCACTACCCTCTCGACAGGAAACACCATATATTTT.